A single sample is the source of the 18 T cell receptor beta chains below, sequenced in a study of blood T cell repertoires in COVID-19. Here immunoSEQ multiplex PCR was the method, and the copy in TCRdb shows in-frame clones only, minus some. This sample has approximately 70,000 clones, with 76% found just once. The sample consisted of peripheral blood. All receptors derive from a man aged 60 to 69 with COVID-19, enrolled during active disease.

The chain recombines TRBV9 with TRBJ2-1; 10 bases fit TRBD2. Germline values: CDR1 SGDLS, CDR2 YYNGEE. CDR3 length: 14 residues. V dropped 2 bases and J dropped 9; count of bases not matched to a gene: 5. In DNA form, the CDR3 reads TGTGCCAGCAGCGTCGCTAGCGGGAGTATTGAGCAGTTCTTC. It specifies CASSVASGSIEQFF.

The J gene is TRBJ2-1, the V gene TRBV5-1; TRBD2 might be the D (5 bases). The CDR3 is 15 amino acids. The germline gives CDR1 SGHRS, CDR2 YFSETQ. Trimming removed 0 bases from V and 5 bases from J, with 12 bases in between. The CDR3 region has the DNA TGCGCCAGCAGCTTGGCTCCAGGAGCGGACAATGAGCAGTTCTTC. This codes for CASSLAPGADNEQFF.

The rearrangement links TRBV27 to TRBJ2-4, with TRBD1 identical over 9 bases. The CDR3 sequence is 18 residues long. Germline CDR1 and CDR2: MNHEY and SMNVEV (reference sequence). With V trimmed by 4 bases and J by 3 bases, 13 bases remained unmatched. As DNA, the CDR3 is TGTGCCAGCAGTTCATGGGGACAGGGCGTTTGGGGCAAAAACATTCAGTACTTC. Its translation is CASSSWGQGVWGKNIQYF.

V is TRBV3-1 (or the pseudogene TRBV3-2) and J is TRBJ1-1, with TRBD1 matching over 7 bases. Germline CDR1 LGHDT, CDR2 YNNKEL (reference sequence). V lost 3 bases, J lost 6 bases, and 7 bases stayed unmatched. This CDR3 comprises 14 residues. In nucleotides, the CDR3 is TGTGCCAGCAGCCACCACGACAGGGTGGCTGAAGCTTTCTTT. It codes for CASSHHDRVAEAFF.

This chain joins TRBV28 and TRBJ2-7, with TRBD1 matching 9 bases. J gave up 0 bases and V 5 bases, and 8 bases lay outside the gene matches. The CDR3 covers 16 residues. Germline CDR1 is MDHEN and CDR2 is SYDVKM. The CDR3 loop is CASSPWDRVSSYEQYF. CDR3 in DNA: TGTGCCAGCAGTCCATGGGACAGGGTGAGCTCCTACGAGCAGTACTTC.

V gene TRBV6-5 combines with J gene TRBJ1-6, with unresolved D. V shed 0 bases and J shed 9 bases, with 6 bases lying between them. Germline V CDR1 and CDR2: MNHEY, SVGAGI. The CDR3 length is 13 residues. CDR3 DNA: TGTGCCAGCAGTTACTCAACAGCTTCACCCCTCCACTTT. This codes for CASSYSTASPLHF.

This chain connects TRBV19 to TRBJ1-6, with TRBD1 as a possible D gene (5 bases). Germline V lookup: CDR1 LNHDA, CDR2 SQIVND (reference sequence). With 1 base removed from V and 10 bases from J, the gap between germline ends came to 14 bases. The CDR3 is 15 amino acids. The CDR3 DNA is TGTGCCAGTAGTATAGGCTCAGGGATGGGGTCACCCCTCCACTTT. Translation: CASSIGSGMGSPLHF. The full variable domain, its missing parts supplied by reference TRBV19 and TRBJ1-6, is DGGITQSPKYLFRKEGQNVTLSCEQNLNHDAMYWYRQDPGQGLRLIYYSQIVNDFQKGDIAEGYSVSREKKESFPLTVTSAQKNPTAFYLCASSIGSGMGSPLHFGNGTRLTVT.

The chain uses TRBV7-3 and TRBJ2-2; 8 bases are shared with TRBD2. Per germline, CDR1 SGHTA and CDR2 FQGTGA. The length of the CDR3 is 16 residues. J was trimmed by 1 base and V by 2 bases; bases with no gene match: 3. In nucleotides, the CDR3 is TGTGCCAGCAGCTTAGAGGGACTAGGGAACACCGGGGAGCTGTTTTTT. It yields the protein CASSLEGLGNTGELFF.

CDR3 nucleotide sequence: TGTGCCAGCATTTCCCCAGGGGGCCAGAGCACCGGGGAGCTGTTTTTT. Protein sequence: CASISPGGQSTGELFF. The chain is built from TRBV28 and TRBJ2-2, with 8 bases matching TRBD1. V lost 7 bases and J lost 4; bases outside the gene matches: 11. The V gene's germline CDR1 is MDHEN and CDR2 SYDVKM. The CDR3 sequence is 16 residues long.

The chain couples TRBV7-3 to TRBJ1-2; a weak D match, TRBD1 (6 bases). The germline V and J ends were trimmed by 5 bases and 5 bases, with 15 bases remaining between them. Per the germline V gene, CDR1 is SGHTA and CDR2 is FQGTGA. CDR3 length equals 14 residues. The CDR3 coding sequence is TGTGCCAGCAGCCGCCTAGCAGGGGCGTATGGCTACACCTTC. Translated: CASSRLAGAYGYTF.

The V and J genes are TRBV2 and TRBJ2-2; 9 bases are shared with TRBD2. The ends lost 7 bases at V and 5 bases at J; junction bases unmatched: 5. Germline values: CDR1 SNHLY, CDR2 FYNNEI. This CDR3 is 14 amino acids long. CDR3: CASNLAGYTGELFF. DNA for the CDR3: TGTGCCAGCAACCTAGCGGGGTATACCGGGGAGCTGTTTTTT.

The chain is built from TRBV25-1 and TRBJ2-1; D is perhaps TRBD1 (6 bases). This CDR3 region has 15 residues. Germline V gene sequence: CDR1 MGHDK, CDR2 SYGVNS. V lost 4 bases, J lost 7 bases, and 17 bases lay in between. CDR3 sequence (DNA): TGTGCCAGCAGTGCTTCCGGGACATGGGGTAATGAGCAGTTCTTC. As protein: CASSASGTWGNEQFF.

The V gene is TRBV24-1, the J gene TRBJ1-2; 8 bases align to TRBD1. After removal of 3 bases from V and 4 bases from J, the junction contained 3 bases not matched to a gene. Germline V gene lookup returns CDR1 KGHDR and CDR2 SFDVKD. The length of the CDR3 is 14 residues. Here the CDR3 DNA reads TGTGCCACCAGTGATGAGACAGGGGTCTATGGCTACACCTTC. Translating gives CATSDETGVYGYTF.

This clone was recorded only once. J is TRBJ2-5 and V is TRBV5-1, with 8 bases lining up with TRBD2. The ends lost 5 bases at V and 3 bases at J; junction bases unmatched: 9. Germline CDR1 is SGHRS and CDR2 is YFSETQ. The CDR3 is made up of 15 amino acids. This chain's CDR3 is CASSYFSGEEETQYF. CDR3 DNA: TGCGCCAGCAGTTACTTTAGCGGGGAGGAAGAGACCCAGTACTTC.

The rearrangement uses TRBV3-1 (or the pseudogene TRBV3-2) and TRBJ1-3, with D maybe TRBD1 (5 bases). The germline V and J ends were trimmed by 3 bases and 0 bases, with 18 bases remaining between them. CDR1 LGHDT and CDR2 YNNKEL come from the germline V gene (reference sequence). This CDR3 region has 18 residues. The CDR3 loop is CASSHYVPRGHSGNTIYF. The CDR3 region has the DNA TGTGCCAGCAGCCACTACGTACCTCGCGGACACTCTGGAAACACCATATATTTT.

The chain joins TRBV4-1 to TRBJ2-7; D remains ambiguous. The germline V gene has CDR1 MGHRA and CDR2 YSYEKL. Trimming shortened V by 0 bases and J by 8 bases, and 8 bases separated the two germline ends. The CDR3 consists of 12 residues. This CDR3 is CASSQERNQQYF. The CDR3 DNA reads as TGCGCCAGCAGCCAAGAGCGGAACCAGCAGTACTTC.

A few counts support this clone. V and J are TRBV9 and TRBJ2-7; tentatively, D is TRBD1 (6 bases). Per the germline V gene, CDR1 is SGDLS and CDR2 is YYNGEE. This CDR3 contains 12 residues. The V and J ends lost 9 bases and 6 bases respectively, with 16 bases between them. As DNA, the CDR3 is TGTGCCAAGCTGGACAGCCAGCCCGAGCAGTACTTC. This gives the protein CAKLDSQPEQYF.

The chain recombines TRBV18 with TRBJ2-7; TRBD1 matches at 8 bases. The germline gives CDR1 KGHSH, CDR2 LQKENI. With V trimmed by 3 bases and J by 3 bases, 1 base remained unmatched. The CDR3 is 13 amino acids. In DNA, the CDR3 is TGTGCCAGCTCACCCACAGGGGGCTACGAGCAGTACTTC. As protein: CASSPTGGYEQYF. Looking up the rest from reference TRBV18 and TRBJ2-7 gives the full variable domain: NAGVMQNPRHLVRRRGQEARLRCSPMKGHSHVYWYRQLPEEGLKFMVYLQKENIIDESGMPKERFSAEFPKEGPSILRIQQVVRGDSAAYFCASSPTGGYEQYFGPGTRLTVT.